This T cell receptor (beta chain) was recorded in a study of cytomegalovirus exposure and HLA in healthy donors. About the research overall: Approximately 200 million T cells yielded around 120 million unique TCR beta sequences in earlier analysis. Study results and limitations: Reports showed the classifier diagnosing cytomegalovirus status with high specificity and sensitivity.

The PCR was carried out with 60 Vbeta primers and 13 Jbeta primers. Sequencing was performed with immunoSEQ multiplex PCR; in TCRdb, only in-frame clones are kept and a portion is missing. The sample yields 60,000 to 85,000 clones, 75% to 85% seen once. Regarding donors, all were healthy bone marrow donors. J lost 1 base, V lost 4 bases, and 4 bases had no gene match. The CDR3 length is 15 residues. Germline V gives CDR1 LNHDA, CDR2 SQIVND (reference sequence). As concerns this clone: The antigen is not known.

The sequenced material came from PBMCs. The TCR sequence derives from a man in his sixties or seventies in good health and CMV-seropositive. The chain is built from TRBV19 and TRBJ1-1; 9 bases agree with TRBD1. CDR3 DNA: TGTGCCAGTAGTAAGGGACAGGGAGAGAACACTGAAGCTTTCTTT. Translated, it gives CASSKGQGENTEAFF.